The rows below give T cell receptor beta chains drawn from one sample of a study of shared clonotypes between healthy human individuals. TCRdb's table, derived via immunoSEQ multiplex PCR, lists solely in-frame clones and lacks some. Of roughly 700,000 clones listed, 74% are singletons. Sequencing was performed on memory CD4+ T cells sorted from blood. The receptors come from a woman aged 25 to 39 in good health. Both conserved end residues are part of each CDR3. The D gene is left open where the match is weak. Clone size is given for some rows only: seen once, a few or many times, or a class if the clone is expanded.

-,-,TRBJ2-1,TRBV12-5,CASGSFGGDNEQFF,TGTGCTAGTGGTTCCTTCGGGGGTGACAATGAGCAGTTCTTC
once,-,TRBJ1-6,TRBV6-5,CAIARTEYNSPLHF,TGTGCCATCGCGCGGACAGAGTATAATTCACCCCTCCACTTT
-,-,TRBJ2-7,TRBV27,CASSFGETGGGYEQYF,TGTGCCAGCAGTTTTGGGGAGACAGGAGGGGGATACGAGCAGTACTTC
-,-,TRBJ1-5,TRBV18,CASSSRDPRNQPQHF,TGTGCCAGCTCATCCAGGGATCCCCGCAATCAGCCCCAGCATTTT
-,TRBD2,TRBJ2-1,TRBV4-1,CASSLRTSGFYNEQFF,TGCGCCAGCAGCCTCAGGACTAGCGGGTTCTACAATGAGCAGTTCTTC
-,-,TRBJ2-1,TRBV5-1,CASSLALEGVDEQFF,TGCGCCAGCAGCTTGGCCCTTGAGGGAGTGGATGAGCAGTTCTTC
-,-,TRBJ2-7,TRBV5-8,CASSNSRTGPTYEQYF,TGTGCCAGCAGCAACAGTAGAACGGGGCCCACTTACGAGCAGTACTTC
-,-,TRBJ2-7,TRBV14,CASSQEILAEYEQYF,TGTGCCAGCAGCCAAGAAATCCTCGCCGAATACGAGCAGTACTTC
-,TRBD2,TRBJ2-6,TRBV4-1,CASRKGLAVSGANVLTF,TGCGCCAGCAGGAAAGGACTAGCGGTCTCTGGGGCCAACGTCCTGACTTTC
few,TRBD2,TRBJ2-1,TRBV5-1,CASSYLAGNEQFF,TGCGCCAGCAGCTACCTAGCGGGCAATGAGCAGTTCTTC
-,TRBD1,TRBJ1-1,TRBV6-1,CASRFQGAWGTEAFF,TGTGCCAGCAGATTCCAGGGGGCGTGGGGCACTGAAGCTTTCTTT
-,TRBD2,TRBJ2-5,TRBV12-5,CASGLGLAGGYQETQYF,TGTGCTAGTGGTTTAGGACTAGCGGGAGGTTACCAAGAGACCCAGTACTTC
medium-sized,-,TRBJ2-3,TRBV29-1,CSVERDFTDTQYF,TGCAGCGTTGAAAGGGATTTCACAGATACGCAGTATTTT
-,TRBD1,TRBJ2-2,TRBV7-2,CASSLGTGQGHGELFF,TGTGCCAGCAGCTTAGGGACGGGACAGGGTCACGGGGAGCTGTTTTTT
-,-,TRBJ1-3,TRBV28,CASRTREVENTIYF,TGTGCCAGCAGAACCAGGGAAGTAGAAAACACCATATATTTT
few,-,TRBJ1-4,TRBV11-2,CASSLVGGANEKLFF,TGTGCCAGCAGCTTAGTCGGGGGGGCTAATGAAAAACTGTTTTTT
-,-,TRBJ2-5,TRBV5-1,CASSLAEFVKTQYF,TGCGCCAGCAGCTTGGCCGAGTTTGTGAAGACCCAGTACTTC
once,TRBD1,TRBJ1-4,TRBV7-9,CASSSGQGATNEKLFF,TGTGCCAGCAGCTCGGGACAGGGGGCGACTAATGAAAAACTGTTTTTT
few,TRBD1,TRBJ2-3,TRBV2,CASNEGQGRSDTQYF,TGTGCCAGCAATGAAGGACAGGGGAGATCAGATACGCAGTATTTT
-,TRBD1,TRBJ1-4,TRBV18,CASSSGQNEKLFF,TGTGCCAGCTCATCGGGACAGAATGAAAAACTGTTTTTT
-,-,TRBJ1-1,TRBV27,CASSHFSTGRTEAFF,TGTGCCAGCAGCCATTTTTCTACAGGGAGAACTGAAGCTTTCTTT
-,-,TRBJ1-1,TRBV19,CASRSLTRMNTEAFF,TGTGCCAGTAGGTCCCTCACACGGATGAACACTGAAGCTTTCTTT
-,TRBD2,TRBJ2-1,TRBV19,CASSDSGRSYNEQFF,TGTGCCAGTAGTGACAGCGGGAGGTCTTACAATGAGCAGTTCTTC
-,-,TRBJ1-5,TRBV7-2,CASSEQGTNNQPQHF,TGTGCCAGCAGCGAGCAGGGCACGAACAATCAGCCCCAGCATTTT
-,-,TRBJ1-6,TRBV28,CASSFHPGRSPLHF,TGTGCCAGCAGTTTTCACCCGGGGAGGTCACCCCTCCACTTT
-,TRBD1,TRBJ1-1,TRBV30,CACRDRRNTEAFF,TGTGCCTGTCGGGACAGGAGAAACACTGAAGCTTTCTTT
-,TRBD2,TRBJ2-7,TRBV7-9,CASSPGVASGPSYEQYF,TGTGCCAGCAGCCCTGGGGTTGCTAGCGGGCCGTCCTACGAGCAGTACTTC
-,-,TRBJ2-2,TRBV14,CASSQDWRDTGELFF,TGTGCCAGCAGCCAAGATTGGCGTGACACCGGGGAGCTGTTTTTT
-,TRBD1,TRBJ2-2,TRBV10-3,CAIRETQGDSGELFF,TGTGCCATCAGGGAGACACAGGGGGACTCCGGGGAGCTGTTTTTT
-,TRBD2,TRBJ2-5,TRBV19,CASRPIAGAGETQYF,TGTGCCAGTAGACCCATAGCGGGAGCGGGGGAGACCCAGTACTTC
few,TRBD2,TRBJ2-7,TRBV10-2,CASSGLAGYEQYF,TGCGCCAGCAGCGGACTAGCGGGCTACGAGCAGTACTTC
-,TRBD1,TRBJ1-2,TRBV28,CATTSGGSYYGYTF,TGTGCCACCACCTCAGGGGGATCTTACTATGGCTACACCTTC
-,-,TRBJ1-5,TRBV6-5,CASRGDGGRLQPQHF,TGTGCCAGCAGAGGAGACGGGGGGCGGTTACAGCCCCAGCATTTT
-,-,TRBJ2-3,TRBV6-5,CASSSGDFTDTQYF,TGTGCCAGCAGTTCAGGGGATTTCACAGATACGCAGTATTTT
-,TRBD1,TRBJ1-1,TRBV7-9,CASSPDRGPLEAFF,TGTGCCAGCAGTCCCGACAGGGGCCCTCTTGAAGCTTTCTTT
-,-,TRBJ2-7,TRBV18,CASSLGPPMSYEQYF,TGTGCCAGCTCACTGGGACCGCCGATGTCCTACGAGCAGTACTTC
-,TRBD2,TRBJ2-5,TRBV9,CASSVASGRARETQYF,TGTGCCAGCAGCGTAGCCAGCGGGAGGGCCAGGGAGACCCAGTACTTC
-,-,TRBJ1-2,TRBV7-9,CASSPDPHPYFGYTF,TGTGCCAGCAGCCCAGACCCTCATCCGTACTTTGGCTACACCTTC
once,-,TRBJ1-1,TRBV29-1,CSGGWVNTEAFF,TGCAGCGGTGGGTGGGTTAACACTGAAGCTTTCTTT
-,-,TRBJ2-7,TRBV7-8,CASSFDRSQRVEQYF,TGTGCCAGCAGTTTCGACAGGTCCCAAAGGGTCGAGCAGTACTTC
-,-,TRBJ1-1,TRBV18,CASGLNGLGDTEAFF,TGTGCCAGCGGTCTGAACGGCCTCGGGGACACTGAAGCTTTCTTT
-,TRBD2,TRBJ2-7,TRBV6-1,CASSEVTSGKRQYF,TGTGCCAGCAGTGAAGTGACTAGCGGGAAGCGGCAGTACTTC
-,TRBD1,TRBJ2-7,TRBV19,CASSIGQGAHEQYF,TGTGCCAGTAGTATAGGCCAGGGGGCCCACGAGCAGTACTTC
-,-,TRBJ2-3,TRBV2,CASSDEGGMTQYF,TGTGCCAGCAGTGATGAGGGAGGTATGACGCAGTATTTT
-,-,TRBJ2-5,TRBV2,CATSVSSGGKEETQYF,TGTGCCACCTCAGTGTCATCAGGAGGGAAGGAAGAGACCCAGTACTTC
-,-,TRBJ2-7,TRBV7-9,CASSSPVYEQYF,TGTGCCAGCAGCTCGCCAGTTTACGAGCAGTACTTC
-,-,TRBJ2-3,TRBV15,CATSRDVKNTQYF,TGTGCCACCAGCAGAGATGTGAAGAATACGCAGTATTTT